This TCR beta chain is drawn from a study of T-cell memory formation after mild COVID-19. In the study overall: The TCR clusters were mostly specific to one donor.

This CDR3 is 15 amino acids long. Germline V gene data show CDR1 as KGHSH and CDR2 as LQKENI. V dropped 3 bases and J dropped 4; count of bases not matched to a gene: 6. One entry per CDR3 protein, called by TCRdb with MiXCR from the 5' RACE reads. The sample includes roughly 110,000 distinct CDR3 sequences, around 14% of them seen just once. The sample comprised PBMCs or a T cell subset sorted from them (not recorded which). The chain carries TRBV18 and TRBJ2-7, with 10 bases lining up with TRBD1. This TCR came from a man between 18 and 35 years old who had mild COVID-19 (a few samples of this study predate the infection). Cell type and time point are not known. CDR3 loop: CASSPPGQGTYEQYF. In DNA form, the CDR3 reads TGTGCCAGCTCACCCCCGGGACAGGGGACGTACGAGCAGTACTTC.